These 21 T cell receptor beta chains came from one sample sequenced in a study of response to subunit inactivated influenza vaccine. In TCRdb, the RT-PCR reads were re-called with MiXCR into one record per CDR3 protein. The data show around 570,000 distinct CDR3 sequences, approximately 7.1% seen once. The sequences come from PBMCs from blood, collected 23 months after vaccination. The receptors here all came from a man aged 50 to 69 who received an inactivated influenza vaccine.

In this sample, this clonotype turned up a few times. The chain is built from TRBV6-5 and TRBJ2-7; either TRBD1 or TRBD2 may fit D (5 bases each). CDR1 and CDR2 from the germline V gene are MNHEY and SVGAGI. The CDR3 has 15 amino acids. V was pared by 1 base and J by 3 bases, with 13 bases between. This CDR3 is CASSYFGAGIYEQYF. The CDR3 nucleotides read TGTGCCAGCAGTTACTTCGGGGCTGGGATCTACGAGCAGTACTTC.

This clonotype came up many times. The chain has TRBV3-1 and TRBJ1-5; D is perhaps TRBD1 (5 bases). CDR3 size: 15 residues. V lost 1 base to trimming and J lost 6 bases, with 13 bases between them. CDR1 LGHDT and CDR2 YNNKEL come from the germline V gene (reference sequence). The DNA of the CDR3 is TGTGCCAGCAGCCAAGCTGGAGGGGCAGGTCAGCCCCAGCATTTT. Translating gives CASSQAGGAGQPQHF.

This clonotype was observed a handful of times. The V gene is TRBV7-9, the J gene TRBJ1-1; 7 nucleotides agree with TRBD1. CDR3 size: 12 residues. The ends lost 1 base at V and 7 bases at J; junction bases unmatched: 0. CDR1 and CDR2 from the germline V gene are SEHNR and FQNEAQ (reference sequence). In DNA, the CDR3 is TGTGCCAGCAGCTTAGACAGGGGTGAAGCTTTCTTT. Translated, it gives CASSLDRGEAFF.

This clonotype came up a few times. The rearrangement links TRBV12-3 or TRBV12-4 to TRBJ2-2; 8 positions agree with TRBD2. CDR3 length: 16 amino acids. V shed 5 bases and J 8 bases; nucleotides not matched to a gene: 13. The CDR3 coding sequence is TGTGCCAGCAGTCGGGAACGGGGGGGGCCAATTGGGGAGCTGTTTTTT. Protein: CASSRERGGPIGELFF.

This clonotype occurred a few times. V usage is TRBV9 and J usage is TRBJ2-2; the match to TRBD2 covers 9 bases. Germline CDR1 SGDLS, CDR2 YYNGEE. There are 18 residues in the CDR3. The V gene end was trimmed by 0 bases and the J gene end by 2 bases; junction bases not matched to a gene: 8. In DNA form, the CDR3 reads TGTGCCAGCAGCGTAGATGGTAGCGGGAGTCCAAACACCGGGGAGCTGTTTTTT. This gives the protein CASSVDGSGSPNTGELFF.

This clonotype appeared once. The CDR3 protein is CASSATGNEETQYF. In DNA form, the CDR3 reads TGTGCCAGCAGCGCGACAGGGAATGAGGAGACCCAGTACTTC. The chain recombines TRBV7-8 with TRBJ2-5, with 7 bases identical to TRBD1. V lost 5 bases, J lost 5 bases, and 8 bases stayed unmatched. Per germline, CDR1 SGHVS and CDR2 FQNEAQ. This CDR3 is built from 14 residues. Full variable domain (missing parts from reference TRBV7-8 and TRBJ2-5): GAGVSQSPRYKVAKRGQDVALRCDPISGHVSLFWYQQALGQGPEFLTYFQNEAQLDKSGLPSDRFFAERPEGSVSTLKIQRTQQEDSAVYLCASSATGNEETQYFGPGTRLLVL.

This clonotype came up many times. The V and J genes are TRBV4-3 and TRBJ2-7, with 11 bases that match TRBD2. The CDR3 totals 15 residues. Germline values: CDR1 LGHNA, CDR2 YSLEER. Losses at the gene ends were 3 bases for V and 2 bases for J; bases not matched to a gene: 3. The CDR3 bases are TGCGCCAGCAGCCAGGGGACTAGCGGCCCCTACGAGCAGTACTTC. Translated, it gives CASSQGTSGPYEQYF.

This clonotype was recorded at least ten times. The chain uses TRBV3-1 and TRBJ2-3, with D possibly TRBD1 on 5 matching bases. V was cut by 0 bases and J by 0 bases, with 7 bases left in between. Per germline, CDR1 LGHDT and CDR2 YNNKEL (reference sequence). CDR3 length: 15 amino acids. The CDR3 DNA reads as TGTGCCAGCAGCCAAGACGACAGCAGCACAGATACGCAGTATTTT. It specifies CASSQDDSSTDTQYF.

This chain joins TRBV20-1 and TRBJ1-3; a possible D gene is TRBD1 (6 bases). Trimming stripped 3 bases from V and 2 bases from J, with 8 bases between. Germline CDR1 DFQATT, CDR2 SNEGSKA (reference sequence). CDR3 length: 13 residues. In DNA, the CDR3 is TGCAGTGCTAGGCCAGGGGCTGGAAACACCATATATTTT. Protein sequence: CSARPGAGNTIYF.

This clonotype was observed at least ten times. The chain uses TRBV27 and TRBJ1-6; D gene uncertain. With 5 bases removed from V and 6 bases from J, the gap between germline ends came to 17 bases. Germline V gives CDR1 MNHEY, CDR2 SMNVEV (reference sequence). The length of the CDR3 is 16 residues. In DNA, the CDR3 is TGTGCCAGCAGTCCACCCCCACAGCGAACTAATTCACCCCTCCACTTT. Amino acids: CASSPPPQRTNSPLHF.

This clonotype was seen ten or more times. The chain uses TRBV20-1 and TRBJ1-1; TRBD1 aligns across 8 bases. Germline assignment: CDR1 DFQATT and CDR2 SNEGSKA (reference sequence). The CDR3 covers 19 residues. V was clipped by 5 bases and J by 0 bases; unmatched bases: 20. CDR3 DNA: TGCAGTGCTGCGGACAGGGAGTCCCAACTACAAAAATTGAACACTGAAGCTTTCTTT. Its translation: CSAADRESQLQKLNTEAFF.

This clonotype was counted at least ten times. V is TRBV6-6 and J is TRBJ2-3; D gene unclear. The CDR3 runs 11 residues. Germline assignment: CDR1 MNHNY and CDR2 SVGAGI (reference sequence). Trimming cost V 5 bases and J 6 bases, with 6 bases left between them. The CDR3 coding sequence is TGTGCCAGCAGTCGAAGGGATACGCAGTATTTT. This encodes CASSRRDTQYF.

This clonotype came up a few times. CDR3 residues: CASSSSGTSIYNEQFF. The CDR3 DNA reads as TGTGCCAGCAGCTCCTCGGGGACATCGATCTACAATGAGCAGTTCTTC. V usage is TRBV5-5 and J usage is TRBJ2-1; tentative D call: TRBD1 (6 bases). Germline CDR1 SGHKS, CDR2 YYEKEE (reference sequence). V was trimmed by 3 bases and J by 3 bases, leaving 16 bases between them. The CDR3 runs 16 residues.

The rearrangement links TRBV27 to TRBJ2-7; weak D call: TRBD2 (5 bases). Germline CDR1 and CDR2: MNHEY and SMNVEV (reference sequence). Trimming shortened V by 3 bases and J by 4 bases, and 16 bases separated the two germline ends. The CDR3 spans 15 residues. The CDR3 sequence is CASSLRIEGSYEQYF. CDR3 DNA sequence: TGTGCCAGCAGTTTGAGGATTGAGGGTTCTTACGAGCAGTACTTC.

In its sample, this clonotype was seen many times. This sequence joins TRBV20-1 and TRBJ1-1; TRBD1 matches 9 bases. The CDR3 sequence is 12 residues long. Germline V gene lookup returns CDR1 DFQATT and CDR2 SNEGSKA (reference sequence). V trimming: 6 bases; J trimming: 5 bases; junction bases outside the gene matches: 4. The CDR3 bases are TGCAGTGCAGAACAGGGGGCTACTGAAGCTTTCTTT. Its protein is CSAEQGATEAFF.

The chain employs TRBV20-1 and TRBJ2-7; a possible D gene is TRBD2 (6 bases). V dropped 5 bases and J dropped 2 bases, with 16 bases sitting between them. Germline CDR1 and CDR2: DFQATT and SNEGSKA (reference sequence). The CDR3 runs to 14 residues. Written as DNA, the CDR3 is TGCAGTGCTTTCCTACCGGGACTTCCCTACGAGCAGTACTTC. Translating it yields CSAFLPGLPYEQYF.

In its sample, this clonotype was seen a few times. The chain has TRBV7-9 and TRBJ1-1; 7 positions agree with TRBD1. Germline CDR1 reads SEHNR; CDR2 reads FQNEAQ (reference sequence). This CDR3 comprises 12 residues. V lost 7 bases to trimming and J lost 8 bases; unmatched junction nucleotides: 7. The CDR3 DNA is TGTGCCAGCAACTTTGACAGGGAAGAAGCTTTCTTT. Translated, it gives CASNFDREEAFF.

This clonotype was seen repeatedly, ten times or more. The chain joins TRBV20-1 to TRBJ2-5, with a possible D match to TRBD2 (6 bases). V lost 6 bases and J 2 bases, leaving 19 bases between the germline ends. In germline, CDR1 is DFQATT, CDR2 SNEGSKA (reference sequence). There are 15 residues in the CDR3. CDR3 loop: CSAIRLRDSQETQYF. The DNA for the CDR3 is TGCAGTGCGATACGCCTCCGGGACTCGCAAGAGACCCAGTACTTC.

There are many counts of this clonotype. This chain links TRBV5-1 with TRBJ2-2; D is ambiguous. V lost 0 bases and J 7 bases, leaving 7 bases between the germline ends. This CDR3 spans 13 amino acids. The germline CDR1 and CDR2 sequences are SGHRS and YFSETQ. The CDR3 sequence: CASSLAPGGELFF. The CDR3 DNA reads as TGCGCCAGCAGCTTGGCCCCAGGCGGGGAGCTGTTTTTT.

This clonotype appeared many times. The chain combines TRBV20-1 with TRBJ2-7; 12 nucleotides agree with TRBD2. From germline, CDR1 is DFQATT and CDR2 SNEGSKA (reference sequence). The ends lost 0 bases at V and 7 bases at J; junction bases unmatched: 1. The CDR3 length is 13 residues. This chain's CDR3 is CSARDGTSGEQYF. The CDR3 DNA is TGCAGTGCTAGAGATGGGACTAGCGGGGAGCAGTACTTC.

This clonotype was observed a handful of times. V usage is TRBV7-8 and J usage is TRBJ2-4; TRBD2 might be the D (5 bases). CDR1 is SGHVS and CDR2 is FQNEAQ in the germline V gene. The V end was cut by 4 bases, the J end by 8 bases, with 18 bases between. The CDR3 totals 15 residues. The CDR3, as DNA: TGTGCCAGCAGCTCACGCGAGTCTAGCTGGCACATTCAGTACTTC. As protein: CASSSRESSWHIQYF.